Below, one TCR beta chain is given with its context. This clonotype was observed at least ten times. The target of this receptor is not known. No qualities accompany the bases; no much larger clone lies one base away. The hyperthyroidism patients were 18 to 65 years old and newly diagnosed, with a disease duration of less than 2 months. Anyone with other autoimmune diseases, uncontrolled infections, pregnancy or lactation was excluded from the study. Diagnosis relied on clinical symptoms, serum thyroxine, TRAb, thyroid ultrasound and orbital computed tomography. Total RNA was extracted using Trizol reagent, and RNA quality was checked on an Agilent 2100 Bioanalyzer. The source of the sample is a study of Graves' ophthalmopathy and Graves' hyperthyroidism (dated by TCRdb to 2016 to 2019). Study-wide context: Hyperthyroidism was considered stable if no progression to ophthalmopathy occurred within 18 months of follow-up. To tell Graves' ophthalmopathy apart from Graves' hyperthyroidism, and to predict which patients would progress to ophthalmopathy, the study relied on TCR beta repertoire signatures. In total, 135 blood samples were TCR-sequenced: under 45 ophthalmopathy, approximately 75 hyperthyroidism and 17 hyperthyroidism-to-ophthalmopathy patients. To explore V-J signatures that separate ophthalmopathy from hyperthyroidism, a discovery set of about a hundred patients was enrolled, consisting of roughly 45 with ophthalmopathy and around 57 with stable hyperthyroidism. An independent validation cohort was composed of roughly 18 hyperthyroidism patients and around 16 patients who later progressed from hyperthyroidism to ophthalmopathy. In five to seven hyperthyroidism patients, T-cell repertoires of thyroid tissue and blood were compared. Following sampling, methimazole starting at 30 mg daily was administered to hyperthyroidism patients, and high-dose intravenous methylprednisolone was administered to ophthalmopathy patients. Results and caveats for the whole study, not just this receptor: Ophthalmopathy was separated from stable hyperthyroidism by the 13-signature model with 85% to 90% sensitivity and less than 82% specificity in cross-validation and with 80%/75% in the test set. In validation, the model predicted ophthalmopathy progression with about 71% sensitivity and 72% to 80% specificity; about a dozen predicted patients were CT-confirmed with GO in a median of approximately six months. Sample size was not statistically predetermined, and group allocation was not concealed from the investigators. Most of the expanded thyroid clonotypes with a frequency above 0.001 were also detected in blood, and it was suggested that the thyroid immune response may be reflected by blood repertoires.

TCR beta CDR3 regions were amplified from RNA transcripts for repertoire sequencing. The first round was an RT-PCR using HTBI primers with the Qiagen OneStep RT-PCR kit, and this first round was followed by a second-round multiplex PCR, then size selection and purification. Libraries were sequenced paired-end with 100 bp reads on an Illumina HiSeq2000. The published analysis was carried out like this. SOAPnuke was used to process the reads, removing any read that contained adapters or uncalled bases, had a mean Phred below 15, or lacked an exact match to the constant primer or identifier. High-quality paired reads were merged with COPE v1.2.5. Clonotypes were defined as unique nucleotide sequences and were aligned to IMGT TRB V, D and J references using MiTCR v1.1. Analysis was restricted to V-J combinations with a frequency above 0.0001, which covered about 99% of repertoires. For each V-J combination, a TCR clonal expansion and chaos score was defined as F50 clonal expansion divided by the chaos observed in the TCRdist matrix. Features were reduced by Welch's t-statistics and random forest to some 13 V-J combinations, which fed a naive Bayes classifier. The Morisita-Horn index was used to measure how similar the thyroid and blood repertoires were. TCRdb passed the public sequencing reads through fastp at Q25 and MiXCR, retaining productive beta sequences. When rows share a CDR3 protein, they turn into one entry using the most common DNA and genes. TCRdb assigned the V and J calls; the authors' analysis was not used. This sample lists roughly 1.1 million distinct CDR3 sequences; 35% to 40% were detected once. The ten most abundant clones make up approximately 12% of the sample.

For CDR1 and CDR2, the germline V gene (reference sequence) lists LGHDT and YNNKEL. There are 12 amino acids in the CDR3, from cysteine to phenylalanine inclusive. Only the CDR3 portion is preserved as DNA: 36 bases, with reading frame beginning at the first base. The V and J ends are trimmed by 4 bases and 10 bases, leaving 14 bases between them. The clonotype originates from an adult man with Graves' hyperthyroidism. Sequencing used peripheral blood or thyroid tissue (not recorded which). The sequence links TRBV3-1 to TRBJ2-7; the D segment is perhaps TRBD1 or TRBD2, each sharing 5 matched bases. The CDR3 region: CASSLEGRTQYF. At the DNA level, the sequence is TGTGCCAGCAGCCTCGAGGGGCGGACTCAGTACTTC.